Listed below are T cell receptor beta chains from one sample, sequenced in a study of blood T cell repertoires in COVID-19. The repertoire was sequenced with immunoSEQ multiplex PCR; TCRdb's copy has only in-frame clones and lacks some. This sample has about 140,000 clones; about four fifths occur once, and the top ten carry around 1.6%. The source material was PBMCs or T cells enriched from blood (not recorded which). Receptor source: a woman aged 18 to 35 who had been exposed to COVID-19. Both conserved end residues are part of each CDR3. The order of the fields is clone size, CDR3 length, V gene, D gene, J gene, CDR3 DNA, CDR3 protein. A D gene is named only where the DNA matches it firmly. Not every row has a clone size; where given, it reads once, few, many or a size class.

.,15,TRBV27,.,TRBJ1-1,TGTGCCAGCAGTCCCTCCGGGACATATAACACTGAAGCTTTCTTT,CASSPSGTYNTEAFF
.,17,TRBV5-8,.,TRBJ2-1,TGTGCCAGCAGCTTCTGGAGGACAGCGAACTCCTACAATGAGCAGTTCTTC,CASSFWRTANSYNEQFF
.,15,TRBV7-2,.,TRBJ2-1,TGTGCCAGCAGCTTAGTTGGCGGCTCCTACAATGAGCAGTTCTTC,CASSLVGGSYNEQFF
.,17,TRBV7-9,.,TRBJ2-1,TGTGCCAGCAGCCCCTGGGCTCAAGCGGCCACCTACAATGAGCAGTTCTTC,CASSPWAQAATYNEQFF
.,16,TRBV5-1,TRBD1,TRBJ2-2,TGCGCCAGCAGCTTGTTGGGACAGGATCACACCGGGGAGCTGTTTTTT,CASSLLGQDHTGELFF
.,13,TRBV7-2,TRBD1,TRBJ2-1,TGTGCCAGTCAGAGGGACAGGCGGGGTGAGCAGTTCTTC,CASQRDRRGEQFF
.,12,TRBV11-2,.,TRBJ1-4,TGTGCCAGCAGCCCGAGAAATGAAAAACTGTTTTTT,CASSPRNEKLFF
.,13,TRBV5-1,.,TRBJ1-1,TGCGCCAGCAGCTTGGAAAGGAGGACTGAAGCTTTCTTT,CASSLERRTEAFF
.,15,TRBV28,TRBD1,TRBJ1-6,TGTGCCAGCAGGGCAGGGGGCTCCTATAATTCACCCCTCCACTTT,CASRAGGSYNSPLHF
.,14,TRBV3-1/TRBV3-2,.,TRBJ2-5,TGTGCCAGCAGCCGAGTCGGTAGCCGAGAGACCCAGTACTTC,CASSRVGSRETQYF
.,13,TRBV5-1,TRBD1,TRBJ1-5,TGCGCCAGCAGCCGGACAGGGAATCAGCCCCAGCATTTT,CASSRTGNQPQHF
.,15,TRBV6-5,TRBD1,TRBJ2-3,TGTGCCTTGAAGCCGGGACAGGGGGCGTCAGATACGCAGTATTTT,CALKPGQGASDTQYF
.,13,TRBV5-8,.,TRBJ2-2,TGTGCCAGCAGGGGGCGCAACACCGGGGAGCTGTTTTTT,CASRGRNTGELFF
.,11,TRBV7-9,.,TRBJ1-1,TGTGCCAGCAGCCTTTCCGGTGTAGCTTTCTTT,CASSLSGVAFF
.,14,TRBV27,.,TRBJ2-7,TGTGCCAGCAGTTTATCGCAGCGTTTCTACGAGCAGTACTTC,CASSLSQRFYEQYF
.,13,TRBV5-1,TRBD1,TRBJ1-1,TGCGCCAGCAGCTTGGGGGGACAGGGTGAGGCTTTCTTT,CASSLGGQGEAFF
.,15,TRBV19,TRBD2,TRBJ2-7,TGTGCCAGTAGTATTACTAGCGGGAGATCCTACGAGCAGTACTTC,CASSITSGRSYEQYF
.,15,TRBV6-6,TRBD1,TRBJ1-1,TGTGCCAGCAGTTACCCAGGGGGCGGGAACACTGAAGCTTTCTTT,CASSYPGGGNTEAFF
.,15,TRBV5-1,.,TRBJ2-3,TGCGCCAGCAGCTTGGTAGGGGGTAGCACAGATACGCAGTATTTT,CASSLVGGSTDTQYF
.,14,TRBV7-6,TRBD1,TRBJ2-3,TGTGCCAGCAGCACCGGACAGGGGTCAGATACGCAGTATTTT,CASSTGQGSDTQYF
.,16,TRBV28,.,TRBJ1-1,TGTGCCAGCAGTTTGGGGGGTGGGTTCCCCCGACATGAAGCTTTCTTT,CASSLGGGFPRHEAFF
.,13,TRBV30,.,TRBJ1-1,TGTGCCTGGAGTGTGCTCGCGGCTTTTGAAGCTTTCTTT,CAWSVLAAFEAFF
.,13,TRBV12-3/TRBV12-4,TRBD1,TRBJ1-4,TGTGCCAGCAGTGGACAGGGCTTTGAAAAACTGTTTTTT,CASSGQGFEKLFF
.,12,TRBV5-1,.,TRBJ1-1,TGCGCCAGCAGCTTGGGAGACACTGAAGCTTTCTTT,CASSLGDTEAFF
.,14,TRBV28,TRBD2,TRBJ2-3,TGTGCCAGCAGTTCCGCGGGAGGCGCAGATACGCAGTATTTT,CASSSAGGADTQYF
.,14,TRBV11-1,.,TRBJ2-1,TGTGCCAGCAAGGGGGGGTATGCAGGCAATGAGCAGTTCTTC,CASKGGYAGNEQFF
.,17,TRBV27,.,TRBJ2-1,TGTGCCAGCAGTTTGGGGGGAGGCGGGCGATACTACAATGAGCAGTTCTTC,CASSLGGGGRYYNEQFF
few,12,TRBV7-3,TRBD2,TRBJ2-7,TGTGCCAGCAGCGACCGAGCGGGAGAGCAGTACTTC,CASSDRAGEQYF
.,17,TRBV5-5,.,TRBJ1-5,TGTGCCAGCAGCTTGGACAGGGAATTCCATAGCAATCAGCCCCAGCATTTT,CASSLDREFHSNQPQHF
.,17,TRBV7-2,.,TRBJ2-1,TGTGCCAGCAGGCCTCCCGGAGCCAAGGGGCTCTACAATGAGCAGTTCTTC,CASRPPGAKGLYNEQFF
.,14,TRBV2,TRBD1,TRBJ2-2,TGTGCCACCTCTGAGGGGGCAGGTGCCGGGGAGCTGTTTTTT,CATSEGAGAGELFF
few,15,TRBV7-2,TRBD1,TRBJ1-4,TGTGCCAGCAGCTTGACAGGGCCCACTAATGAAAAACTGTTTTTT,CASSLTGPTNEKLFF
.,14,TRBV7-2,TRBD2,TRBJ2-1,TGTGCCAGCAGCTTAGCGGTAGCGGGAGGGGAGCAGTTCTTC,CASSLAVAGGEQFF
.,20,TRBV13,.,TRBJ2-6,TGTGCCAGCAGCGTAATAGGGGGGGCAGAGAAAAGCTCTGGGGCCAACGTCCTGACTTTC,CASSVIGGAEKSSGANVLTF
.,14,TRBV5-4,TRBD2,TRBJ2-1,TGTGCCAGCAGCTTGGGCGGGGGTTGGAATGAGCAGTTCTTC,CASSLGGGWNEQFF
few,16,TRBV4-1,.,TRBJ1-5,TGCGCCAGCAGCCAAGAATGGAGCAGGGTGGGTCAGCCCCAGCATTTT,CASSQEWSRVGQPQHF
once,13,TRBV5-1,.,TRBJ1-1,TGCGCCAGCAGGGAGCAGGGGAACACTGAAGCTTTCTTT,CASREQGNTEAFF
once,16,TRBV19,.,TRBJ2-1,TGTGCCAGTAGTATCGACACCACGAGCTCCTACAATGAGCAGTTCTTC,CASSIDTTSSYNEQFF
.,13,TRBV7-8,.,TRBJ2-7,TGTGCCAGCAGTTACGGACAGTTTTTCGAGCAGTACTTC,CASSYGQFFEQYF
.,15,TRBV2,.,TRBJ1-1,TGTGCCAGCAGTGAGCTCCGACAGCCTAACACTGAAGCTTTCTTT,CASSELRQPNTEAFF
.,13,TRBV14,.,TRBJ1-1,TGTGCCAGCAGCCAGGGAGGATGGAGTGAAGCTTTCTTT,CASSQGGWSEAFF
.,14,TRBV27,.,TRBJ2-7,TGTGCCAGCAGTTCCAGAGCTAGATTCTACGAGCAGTACTTC,CASSSRARFYEQYF
.,11,TRBV2,.,TRBJ1-2,TGTGCCAGCAGTGTCAGCTATGGCTACACCTTC,CASSVSYGYTF
.,15,TRBV18,TRBD1,TRBJ1-4,TGTGCCAGCTCACCACGGACAGGGTTTCGTGAAAAACTGTTTTTT,CASSPRTGFREKLFF
.,15,TRBV7-3,.,TRBJ2-2,TGTGCCAGCAGCCCCGACTACAGTAACACCGGGGAGCTGTTTTTT,CASSPDYSNTGELFF
.,14,TRBV10-3,TRBD1,TRBJ1-2,TGTGCCATCAGTGAGCGACAGGGGGACTATGGCTACACCTTC,CAISERQGDYGYTF
few,14,TRBV25-1,.,TRBJ1-1,TGTGCCAGCAGTCGGGGATCCATGAACACTGAAGCTTTCTTT,CASSRGSMNTEAFF
.,15,TRBV27,.,TRBJ2-3,TGTGCCAGCAGTTTCGCAGGCCCTAGCACAGATACGCAGTATTTT,CASSFAGPSTDTQYF
once,14,TRBV18,.,TRBJ2-5,TGTGCCAGCTCACCCCCCCAGGGTCGAGAGACCCAGTACTTC,CASSPPQGRETQYF
.,13,TRBV30,.,TRBJ1-5,TGTGCCTGGACTCGGGGGGGCGGGCAGCCCCAGCATTTT,CAWTRGGGQPQHF
once,13,TRBV10-2,.,TRBJ1-2,TGCGCCAGCGGTGGATACGGTTTCGGTGGCTACACCTTC,CASGGYGFGGYTF
.,15,TRBV19,.,TRBJ1-2,TGTGCCAGTAGAGAACCGTCCAGAGGAGGTTATGGCTACACCTTC,CASREPSRGGYGYTF
.,13,TRBV7-3,TRBD1,TRBJ2-7,TGTGCCAGCAGCCAACAGGGGTGGAACGAGCAGTACTTC,CASSQQGWNEQYF
.,16,TRBV5-1,TRBD2,TRBJ2-5,TGCGCCAGCAGCTTGCTAGCGGGAGTGACGGGTGAGACCCAGTACTTC,CASSLLAGVTGETQYF
.,16,TRBV9,.,TRBJ1-6,TGTGCCAGCAGCCTCGGAACGACAGTCTATAATTCACCCCTCCACTTT,CASSLGTTVYNSPLHF
once,16,TRBV4-2,.,TRBJ2-2,TGTGCCAGCAGCCAAGTGGCAGTGACGAACACCGGGGAGCTGTTTTTT,CASSQVAVTNTGELFF
.,16,TRBV9,TRBD2,TRBJ2-2,TGTGCCAGCAGCGTAGAGGCGGGAGTGGGGACCGGGGAGCTGTTTTTT,CASSVEAGVGTGELFF